This T cell receptor beta chain was found in a study of cytomegalovirus exposure and HLA in healthy donors. Germline V gene lookup returns CDR1 MDHEN and CDR2 SYDVKM. This CDR3 is built from 15 residues. V gave up 3 bases and J gave up 2 bases; unmatched junction bases: 5. In the PCR, 60 Vbeta and 13 Jbeta primers were used. The method was immunoSEQ multiplex PCR; TCRdb's version includes in-frame clones alone and lacks a portion of them. The sample includes 95,000 to 100,000 clones, 60% to 80% of them seen just once. This clonotype originated in a middle-aged man in good health and CMV-seronegative. The sequenced material came from PBMCs. The V gene is TRBV28, the J gene TRBJ2-3; 7 positions agree with TRBD2. In DNA form, the CDR3 reads TGTGCCAGCAGTTTTGGGGGGAGGGCCACAGATACGCAGTATTTT. Its translation: CASSFGGRATDTQYF.